This TCR beta chain was retrieved from a study of T cell changes during pregnancy in multiple sclerosis. Germline V gene sequence: CDR1 SQVTM, CDR2 ANQGSEA. Trimming at V came to 7 bases and at J to 6 bases, leaving 18 bases not matched to a gene. The CDR3 contains 18 residues. Some clones are missing from TCRdb's copy, which holds only in-frame ones; the method was immunoSEQ multiplex PCR. Of about 59,000 clones in the sample, nearly 95% were seen once. This specimen was CD8+ T cells from peripheral blood mononuclear cells, taken in the third trimester of pregnancy. The rearrangement links TRBV29-1 to TRBJ2-2; 12 nucleotides line up with TRBD1. The receptor was isolated from a female donor with multiple sclerosis, enrolled in a pregnancy study. CDR3: CSAQKGSGQGAPSGELFF. DNA of the CDR3: TGCAGCGCCCAAAAGGGGTCGGGACAGGGGGCGCCCTCCGGGGAGCTGTTTTTT.